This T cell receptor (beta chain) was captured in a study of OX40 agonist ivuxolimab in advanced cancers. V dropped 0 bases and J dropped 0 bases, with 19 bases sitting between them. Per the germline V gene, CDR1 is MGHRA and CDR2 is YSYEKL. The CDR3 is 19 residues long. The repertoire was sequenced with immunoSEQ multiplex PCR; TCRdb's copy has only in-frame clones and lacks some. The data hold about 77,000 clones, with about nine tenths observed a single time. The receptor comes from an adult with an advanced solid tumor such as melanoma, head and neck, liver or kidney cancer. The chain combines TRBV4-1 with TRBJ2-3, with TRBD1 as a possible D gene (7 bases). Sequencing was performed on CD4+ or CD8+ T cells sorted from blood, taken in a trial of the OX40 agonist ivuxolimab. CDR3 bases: TGCGCCAGCAGCCAAGATGGAAGTGGAGGGGGCCTAAGCACAGATACGCAGTATTTT. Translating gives CASSQDGSGGGLSTDTQYF.